A single sample gave rise to the 10 T cell receptor beta chains below, sequenced in a study of T cells after posttransplantation cyclophosphamide. Cyclophosphamide on days +3 and +4 followed busulfan-fludarabine conditioning and a marrow graft. The table came from immunoSEQ multiplex PCR; TCRdb's copy has only in-frame clones and leaves some out. The sample includes around 7,000 clones, none of them occurring once. The sequencing here drew on PBMCs, taken after an allogeneic stem cell transplant with post-transplant cyclophosphamide. These receptors were obtained from a male patient aged 30 to 40 who received an allogeneic stem cell transplant from an unrelated donor, was CMV-positive, and had acute and chronic GVHD. The T cells may partly be graft donor cells.

This clone has ten or more counts. The chain employs TRBV29-1 and TRBJ2-7, with 11 bases matching TRBD1. From germline, CDR1 is SQVTM and CDR2 ANQGSEA. The CDR3 loop spans 15 amino acids. V was clipped by 3 bases and J by 7 bases; unmatched bases: 11. The CDR3 DNA follows: TGCAGCGTTGATGTATATGGGGACAGGGGGAGTGAGCAGTACTTC. It encodes CSVDVYGDRGSEQYF.

This clone was seen many times. The rearrangement uses TRBV5-1 and TRBJ2-7; D might be TRBD1 (6 bases). Trimming took 0 bases from V and 2 from J, leaving 18 bases between them. This CDR3 has 17 residues. Germline CDR1 SGHRS, CDR2 YFSETQ. CDR3 amino acids: CASSLASKMAGAYEQYF. CDR3 sequence (DNA): TGCGCCAGCAGCTTGGCTTCTAAGATGGCAGGGGCCTACGAGCAGTACTTC. The full variable domain, with the rest looked up from reference TRBV5-1 and TRBJ2-7, is KAGVTQTPRYLIKTRGQQVTLSCSPISGHRSVSWYQQTPGQGLQFLFEYFSETQRNKGNFPGRFSGRQFSNSRSEMNVSTLELGDSALYLCASSLASKMAGAYEQYFGPGTRLTVT.

This clone was seen ten or more times. The rearrangement joins TRBV7-8 to TRBJ1-2; 8 bases match TRBD1. Germline V gene data show CDR1 as SGHVS and CDR2 as FQNEAQ. The CDR3 contains 13 residues. Germline trimming cut 4 bases from V and 8 bases from J; bases unmatched to any gene: 6. For the CDR3, the DNA is TGTGCCAGCAGCTCGGACAGGGAGGGCGGCTACACCTTC. As protein: CASSSDREGGYTF.

This clone was detected ten times or more. V and J are TRBV7-2 and TRBJ2-7; perhaps TRBD1 as D (5 bases). Germline assignment: CDR1 SGHTA and CDR2 FQGNSA. This CDR3 has 13 amino acids. Between the trimmed V and J ends, which lost 5 bases and 5 bases, there was a span of 13 bases. The CDR3 DNA follows: TGTGCCAGCAGCGGGCAGGGCGGTCACGAGCAGTACTTC. As protein: CASSGQGGHEQYF.

Judged by abundance, this clone is medium-sized. V usage is TRBV6-5 and J usage is TRBJ1-1; D might be TRBD1 (6 bases). Germline CDR1 reads MNHEY; CDR2 reads SVGAGI. The CDR3 runs 16 residues. V lost 4 bases and J 4 bases, leaving 19 bases between the germline ends. CDR3 in DNA: TGTGCCAGCAGTTCGAATTCCGGACAGACTCTCACTGAAGCTTTCTTT. Its translation: CASSSNSGQTLTEAFF.

Judged by abundance, this clone is medium-sized. The chain couples TRBV6-6 to TRBJ1-4, with D possibly TRBD1 on 6 matching bases. V was shortened by 10 bases and J by 7 bases, with 22 bases between the two germline ends. Germline values: CDR1 MNHNY, CDR2 SVGAGI (reference sequence). The CDR3 length is 15 residues. CDR3 DNA: TGTGCCACCTATGACGGGGGGCCCTCACTTGAAAAACTGTTTTTT. As protein: CATYDGGPSLEKLFF.

This clone is categorized as medium-sized. The chain uses TRBV4-1 and TRBJ2-2, with D tentatively TRBD1 (6 bases). The CDR3 runs to 18 residues. Germline V CDR1 and CDR2: MGHRA, YSYEKL. Trimming pared 2 bases from V and 1 base from J, leaving 17 bases between. Here the CDR3 reads CASSQQLSGHGNTGELFF. The CDR3 coding sequence is TGCGCCAGCAGCCAACAACTCTCGGGACACGGGAACACCGGGGAGCTGTTTTTT.

In this sample, this clone turned up many times. The chain has TRBV2 and TRBJ2-7, with 9 positions matching TRBD2. CDR1 and CDR2 (germline): SNHLY, FYNNEI. Unmatched junction bases numbered 7, after V lost 8 bases and J lost 2 bases. This CDR3 spans 14 amino acids. CDR3 bases: TGTGCCAGCCGGGGGGTAGCGGGGGCCTACGAGCAGTACTTC. Amino acid sequence: CASRGVAGAYEQYF.

This clone was seen at least ten times. The CDR3 does not end in the conserved phenylalanine or tryptophan, so this is likely a read error. The DNA is omitted, as the CDR3 cannot be located on it reliably, and the CDR3 follows TCRdb's listing. The chain's CDR3 is CASSLPSRTEG. The chain recombines TRBV23-1 with TRBJ1-1; TRBD1, the table's D call, was not compared with the DNA. TRBV23-1 is designated an ORF whose function remains uncertain. The CDR3 sequence runs 11 residues, both termini included.

This clone was recorded at least ten times. The chain couples TRBV19 to TRBJ2-7, with 8 bases matching TRBD1. Germline assignment: CDR1 LNHDA and CDR2 SQIVND (reference sequence). The V gene end was trimmed by 6 bases and the J gene end by 4 bases; junction bases not matched to a gene: 8. This CDR3 is built from 14 residues. The CDR3 protein is CASRRTGPPYEQYF. CDR3 in DNA: TGTGCCAGTAGGAGGACAGGGCCCCCTTACGAGCAGTACTTC.